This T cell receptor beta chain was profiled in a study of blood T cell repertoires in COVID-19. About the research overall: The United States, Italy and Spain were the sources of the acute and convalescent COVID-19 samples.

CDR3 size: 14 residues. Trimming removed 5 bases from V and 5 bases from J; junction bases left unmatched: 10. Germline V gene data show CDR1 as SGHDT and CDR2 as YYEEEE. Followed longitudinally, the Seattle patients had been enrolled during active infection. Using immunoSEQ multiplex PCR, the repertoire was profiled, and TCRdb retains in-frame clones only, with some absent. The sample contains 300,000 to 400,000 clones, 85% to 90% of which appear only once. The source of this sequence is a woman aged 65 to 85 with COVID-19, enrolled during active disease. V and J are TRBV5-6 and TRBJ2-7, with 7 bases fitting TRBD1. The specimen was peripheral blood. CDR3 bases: TGTGCCAGCAGGACTTGGACAGGTTCCAACGAGCAGTACTTC. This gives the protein CASRTWTGSNEQYF.